This TCR beta chain was captured in a study of quantifying T cell responses using KT2 cells (dated by TCRdb to the late 2010s). At the level of the whole study: RNA was DNase-treated and reverse transcribed with TCR alpha and beta constant-region primers, mostly using SuperScript III. To avoid over-amplification, PCR2 was carried out as a SYBR Green qPCR and halted once a predetermined fluorescence threshold was reached. The efficiency of the T4 ligation step under optimum conditions was estimated to be greater than 10%.

Regarding this clonotype: The target of this receptor is not known. Base qualities were left out, and no much larger clone turns up one base away.

Known numbers of KT2, a T cell clone whose TCR had been sequenced previously, were spiked into unfractionated PBMC to test the sensitivity and accuracy of the pipeline. A range of KT2-to-PBMC ratios was generated by mixing KT2 cells with a fixed number of PBMC. Library method: UMI-ligation and nested PCR. T4 RNA ligase 1 was used to ligate a single-stranded oligonucleotide containing the Illumina SP2 sequence and a UMI to the 3' end of the cDNA. PCR1 was run for roughly 4 cycles (98 degrees C for 15 s, 69 degrees C for 30 s, 72 degrees C for 40 s), and an equimolar mix of RC1.1 and RC1.2, covering TRBC1 and TRBC2, was used as the beta primer. Starting at PCR2, TCR alpha and beta chains were handled separately, and sample indices and Illumina adaptors were added. The UMI comprised 12 random nucleotides, as two hexamers separated by a spacer, placed after an 8-base spacer. The libraries were sequenced on an Illumina MiSeq using v2 2x251 paired-end chemistry, usually with fewer than 15 samples in each run. To boost diversity, each sequencing library was supplemented with PhiX DNA at 5-7%. Regarding the original processing steps: The raw reads were converted into FASTQ with bcl2fastq and then demultiplexed by dual indices with Demultiplexor. V and J genes were assigned by Decombinator through tag matching, with a single base-pair mismatch permitted. Using UMIs, Collapsinator corrected both sequencing errors and the frequency errors that come from PCR heterogeneity. CDR3Translator converted Decombinator identifiers to nucleotide sequence, translated to amino acids, and extracted CDR3 using C- and N-terminal motifs. A cluster of KT2 sequences sharing one unique molecular identifier was counted as one distinct KT2 TCR. Through fastp at Q25 and MiXCR, TCRdb rebuilt clones from the public reads, retaining in-frame beta chains. Rows with a matching CDR3 protein are joined into one entry that keeps the most common DNA and genes. TCRdb, not the authors, supplied the V and J calls. The sample table contains around 44,000 distinct CDR3 sequences; only one count was recorded for about 17% of them. The ten largest clones take up roughly 40% of the sample.

There are 17 amino acids in the CDR3, from cysteine to phenylalanine inclusive. The sequence is cut down to CDR3 DNA, 51 bases in frame from base 1. Cut back by 9 bases and 2 bases, the V and J ends lie 24 bases apart. Sequences KGHDR (CDR1) and SFDVKD (CDR2) are obtained from the germline V gene. General conclusions and limits of the study: At very high KT2 spike-in numbers, detection of KT2 sequences reached saturation. No side-by-side comparison between this pipeline and other TCR sequencing techniques was included in the study. KT2 sequences were detected down to the lowest spike-in tested, about one KT2 cell per 100,000 PBMC. Over several orders of magnitude, the number of KT2 alpha and beta sequences rose linearly with the number of KT2 cells put in.

Sequencing used PBMCs spiked with cells of the T cell clone KT2. The chain employs TRBV24-1 and TRBJ2-5, with the D gene possibly TRBD1 or TRBD2, each one fitting 5 bases. The TCR comes from a human donor. CDR3 loop: CATQTGTPVADQETQYF. In nucleotides, the sequence is TGTGCCACCCAAACCGGGACCCCGGTCGCCGATCAAGAGACCCAGTACTTC.